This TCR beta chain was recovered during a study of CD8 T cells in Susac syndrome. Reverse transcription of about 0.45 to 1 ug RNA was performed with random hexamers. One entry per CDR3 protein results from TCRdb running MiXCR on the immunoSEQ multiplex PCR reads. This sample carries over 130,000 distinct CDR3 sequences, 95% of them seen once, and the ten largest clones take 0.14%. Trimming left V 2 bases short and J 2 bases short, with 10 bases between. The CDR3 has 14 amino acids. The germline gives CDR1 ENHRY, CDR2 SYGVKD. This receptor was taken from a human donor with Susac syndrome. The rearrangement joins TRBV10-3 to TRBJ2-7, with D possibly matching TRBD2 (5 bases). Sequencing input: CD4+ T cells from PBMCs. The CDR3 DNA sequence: TGTGCCATCAGTGAGGCGGGCAGTACCTACGAGCAGTACTTC. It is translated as CAISEAGSTYEQYF.